This entry lists 9 T cell receptor beta chains sequenced from one sample in a study of cytomegalovirus exposure and HLA in healthy donors. Primers: 60 Vbeta forward and 13 Jbeta reverse. Clones were read by immunoSEQ multiplex PCR, and TCRdb kept only the in-frame ones, dropping some. The sample consists of about 140,000 clones, over 60% of them appearing once. Sequencing was done on a sample of PBMCs. These receptors were obtained from a man in his forties in good health and CMV-seronegative.

V usage is TRBV30 and J usage is TRBJ1-1; D gene unclear. The V end lost 4 bases, the J end lost 5 bases, and 14 bases lay between the germline ends. This CDR3 is built from 13 residues. Germline V gives CDR1 GTSNPN, CDR2 SVGIG (reference sequence). CDR3 in DNA: TGTGCCTGGAATTTCCCCGGAGAGACTGAAGCTTTCTTT. Protein product: CAWNFPGETEAFF.

V usage is TRBV5-4 and J usage is TRBJ1-6; 10 nucleotides line up with TRBD1. CDR1 and CDR2 from the germline V gene are SGHNT and YYREEE (reference sequence). The CDR3 totals 17 residues. With V trimmed by 3 bases and J by 7 bases, 10 bases remained unmatched. CDR3 in DNA: TGTGCCAGCAGCTCTGTCGGACAGGGGGTAAGAAATTCACCCCTCCACTTT. Translating it yields CASSSVGQGVRNSPLHF.

The chain combines TRBV20-1 with TRBJ1-2; 7 bases line up with TRBD1. After removal of 4 bases from V and 4 bases from J, the junction contained 0 bases not matched to a gene. The CDR3 is made up of 11 amino acids. The germline CDR1 and CDR2 sequences are DFQATT and SNEGSKA (reference sequence). The CDR3 nucleotides are TGCAGTGCTACAGGGGGCTATGGCTACACCTTC. Protein sequence: CSATGGYGYTF.

The chain combines TRBV11-3 with TRBJ2-7; 9 nucleotides match TRBD1. After removal of 0 bases from V and 5 bases from J, the junction contained 8 bases not matched to a gene. Germline V gene lookup returns CDR1 SGHNT and CDR2 YENEEA. This CDR3 spans 16 amino acids. CDR3 sequence (DNA): TGTGCCAGCAGCTTAGAAATATGGGGACAGGGAGACGAGCAGTACTTC. Translation gives CASSLEIWGQGDEQYF. The entire variable domain, with the rest obtained from reference TRBV11-3 and TRBJ2-7, is as follows: EAGVVQSPRYKIIEKKQPVAFWCNPISGHNTLYWYLQNLGQGPELLIRYENEEAVDDSQLPKDRFSAERLKGVDSTLKIQPAELGDSAVYLCASSLEIWGQGDEQYFGPGTRLTVT.

The chain links TRBV6-5 to TRBJ1-4, with D unresolved. The CDR3 is 14 residues long. Germline lookup yields CDR1 MNHEY and CDR2 SVGAGI. The germline V and J ends were trimmed by 5 bases and 11 bases, with 18 bases remaining between them. The CDR3 DNA is TGTGCCAGCAGTCCCGAGGCCTCCGGCCTCAAACTGTTTTTT. Residues: CASSPEASGLKLFF.

The chain links TRBV5-1 to TRBJ1-1, with D possibly TRBD1 on 6 matching bases. V dropped 0 bases and J dropped 3 bases, with 12 bases sitting between them. Germline V lookup: CDR1 SGHRS, CDR2 YFSETQ. This CDR3 has 15 residues. CDR3 sequence: CASSLGMNRDTEAFF. DNA of the CDR3: TGCGCCAGCAGCTTGGGGATGAACAGGGACACTGAAGCTTTCTTT.

The chain couples TRBV7-2 to TRBJ2-2, with TRBD1 matching over 8 bases. J lost 4 bases, V lost 5 bases, and 9 bases had no gene match. This CDR3 is 16 amino acids long. Germline loops: CDR1 SGHTA, CDR2 FQGNSA. DNA for the CDR3: TGTGCCAGCAGCCCCGCCAGGGGGCAGGGCACCGGGGAGCTGTTTTTT. Translated: CASSPARGQGTGELFF.

There are a few counts of this clone. This rearrangement joins TRBV5-3 to TRBJ1-1, with TRBD1 identical over 7 bases. TRBV5-3 has ORF status, its function being uncertain. V trimming: 0 bases; J trimming: 0 bases; junction bases outside the gene matches: 17. The CDR3 is made up of 20 amino acids. This CDR3 is CARSLGRTGRGARMNTEAFF. The CDR3 DNA reads as TGTGCCAGAAGCTTGGGGCGGACAGGTCGGGGAGCTAGGATGAACACTGAAGCTTTCTTT.

This rearrangement joins TRBV18 to TRBJ2-3; D is possibly TRBD2 (7 bases). Germline CDR1 KGHSH, CDR2 LQKENI. V shed 3 bases and J shed 6 bases, with 13 bases lying between them. The CDR3 consists of 14 residues. CDR3 residues: CASSPLGGADTQYF. As DNA, the CDR3 is TGTGCCAGCTCACCGTTAGGGGGGGCCGATACGCAGTATTTT.